This record concerns one TCR beta chain sequence. Its matching antigen is unknown. It was version v3.0 of the immunoSEQ assay that was run at survey level. Assay used: immunoSEQ multiplex PCR; TCRdb lists only in-frame clones, some missing. The sample contains tens of thousands of clones, around four fifths of which appear only once. This sample was included in a study of long-term antiretroviral therapy in people with HIV. Trimming at V came to 2 bases and at J to 12 bases, leaving 2 bases not matched to a gene. This CDR3 has 13 amino acids. CDR1 is MNHEY, CDR2 SVGAGI, per germline. Whole-study results and caveats: Transplant-donor-level diversity was not reached after ART, though diversity increased. Regardless of time point, clones expanded before ART dominated the repertoire.

This TCR came from a man aged 18-30 years with HIV. The chain recombines TRBV6-5 with TRBJ2-1; 12 nucleotides align to TRBD2. The sequencing here drew on unsorted PBMCs, taken 0.3 years after starting antiretroviral therapy. The CDR3 reads CASSYGLAGWQFF. The CDR3, as DNA: TGTGCCAGCAGTTACGGACTAGCGGGGTGGCAGTTCTTC.